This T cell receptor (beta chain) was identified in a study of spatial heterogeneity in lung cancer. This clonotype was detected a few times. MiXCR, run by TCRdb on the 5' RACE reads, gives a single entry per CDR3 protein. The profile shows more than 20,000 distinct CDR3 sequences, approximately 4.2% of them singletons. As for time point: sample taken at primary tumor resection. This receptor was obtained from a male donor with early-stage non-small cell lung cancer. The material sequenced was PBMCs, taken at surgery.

CDR3 loop: CASSSGTGGPYEQYF. The DNA for the CDR3 is TGTGCCAGCAGCTCCGGGACAGGGGGCCCTTACGAGCAGTACTTC. This chain connects TRBV7-2 to TRBJ2-7, with 12 nucleotides matching TRBD1. Germline V gene lookup returns CDR1 SGHTA and CDR2 FQGNSA. Trimming cost V 4 bases and J 4 bases; bases outside gene matches: 5. The CDR3 runs 15 residues.